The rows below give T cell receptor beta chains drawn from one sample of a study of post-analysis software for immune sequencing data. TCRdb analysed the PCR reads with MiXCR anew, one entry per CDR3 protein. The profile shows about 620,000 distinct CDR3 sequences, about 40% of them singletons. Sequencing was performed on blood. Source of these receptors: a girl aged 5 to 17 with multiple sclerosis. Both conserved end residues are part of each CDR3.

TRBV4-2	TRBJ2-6	CASSQEEFSGANVLTF
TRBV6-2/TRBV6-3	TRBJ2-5	CASSYTWTSGDQETQYF
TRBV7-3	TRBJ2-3	CASSLKPGNADTQYF
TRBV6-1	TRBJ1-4	CASSVSDGATNEKLFF
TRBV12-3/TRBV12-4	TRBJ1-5	CASSVQRYQPQHF
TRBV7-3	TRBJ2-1	CASSPARDNEQFF
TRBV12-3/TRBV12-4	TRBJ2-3	CASSLRDRGRSDTDTQYF
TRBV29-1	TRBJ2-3	CSVALAGGITDTQYF
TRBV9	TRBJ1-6	CASSVDLSAPLHF
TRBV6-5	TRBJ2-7	CASSYRGREQYF
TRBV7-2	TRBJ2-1	CASSPLGASYNEQFF
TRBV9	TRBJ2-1	CASTASGWTDRGYYNEQFF
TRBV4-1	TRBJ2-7	CASSRLLLQGNYEQYF
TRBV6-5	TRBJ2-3	CASSQGAGGTDTQYF
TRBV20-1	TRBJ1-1	CSASRAGGATEAFF
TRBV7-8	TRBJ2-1	CASSPERGLNEQFF
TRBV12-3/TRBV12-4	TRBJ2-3	CASSPRLAGSTDTQYF
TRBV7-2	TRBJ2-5	CASSSVTGGEETQYF
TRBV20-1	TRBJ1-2	CSATSLGLVGYTF
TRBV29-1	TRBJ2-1	CSVEFRDNEQFF
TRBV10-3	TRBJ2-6	CAITGGTNVLTF
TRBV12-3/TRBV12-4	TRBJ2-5	CASRAGPETQYF
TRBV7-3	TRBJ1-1	CASSFNSDLPEAFF
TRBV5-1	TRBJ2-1	CASSPGGGRAYNEQFF
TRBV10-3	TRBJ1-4	CAIREGRSNEKLFF
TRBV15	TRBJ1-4	CATSRDTGGYEKPFF
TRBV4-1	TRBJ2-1	CASSQIPLLYHNEQFF
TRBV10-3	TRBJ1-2	CAISDPGQGNGYTF
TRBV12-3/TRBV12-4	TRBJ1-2	CASSGRSYGYTF
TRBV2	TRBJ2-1	CASSVNRGQEFF
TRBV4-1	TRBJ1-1	CASSLLGTGKGVNTEAFF
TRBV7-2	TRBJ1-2	CASSLLGGSYPYGYTF
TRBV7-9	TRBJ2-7	CASSADRVSYEQYF
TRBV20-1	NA	CSARDRDRGRSGYYEQYF
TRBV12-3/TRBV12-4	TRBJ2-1	CASITVVGLAGGPDNEQFF
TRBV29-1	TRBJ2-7	CSVILDSYEQYF
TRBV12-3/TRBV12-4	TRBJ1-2	CASSFRQALGYTF
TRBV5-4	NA	CASSDRDRVYEQYF
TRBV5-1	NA	CASSLGVRAGDYEQYF
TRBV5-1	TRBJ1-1	CASSFGPYTEAFF
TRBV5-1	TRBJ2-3	CASSWRGDFTDTQYF
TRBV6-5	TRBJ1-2	CASSFSTRRGYTF
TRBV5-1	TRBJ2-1	CASSLAVSMGAGNEQFF
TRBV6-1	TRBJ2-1	CASNYRDREQFF
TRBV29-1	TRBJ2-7	CSVVPIAGGSYEQYF